This TCR beta chain was found in a study of T cells in Graves' hyperthyroidism and ophthalmopathy. Amplification targeted TCR beta CDR3 regions from RNA transcripts. TCR CDR3 regions were first amplified by RT-PCR with HTBI primers. One entry per CDR3 protein, called by TCRdb with MiXCR from the multiplex PCR reads. Among about half a million distinct CDR3 sequences listed, less than 25% were seen once. This CDR3 comprises 11 residues. The V gene's germline CDR1 is SGHAT and CDR2 FQDESV (reference sequence). V lost 6 bases, J lost 5 bases, and 7 bases lay in between. This clonotype appeared many times.

This sequence originates from a man aged 18 to 30 with Graves' hyperthyroidism. The chain recombines TRBV11-1 with TRBJ1-1; D ambiguous. The source material was blood. In nucleotides, the CDR3 is TGTGCCAGCAGGGAAGCTACTGAAGCTTTCTTT. Translation: CASREATEAFF.